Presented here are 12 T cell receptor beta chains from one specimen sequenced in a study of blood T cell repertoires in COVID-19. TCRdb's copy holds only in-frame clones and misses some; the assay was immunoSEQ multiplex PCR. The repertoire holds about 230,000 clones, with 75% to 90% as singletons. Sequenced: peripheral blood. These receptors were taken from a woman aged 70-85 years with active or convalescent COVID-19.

Written as DNA, the CDR3 is TGTGCCTGGAGTCCCGGGTCAGATACGCAGTATTTT. Translated: CAWSPGSDTQYF. The chain carries TRBV30 and TRBJ2-3; D not certain. Trimming left V 2 bases short and J 4 bases short, with 7 bases between. The CDR3 contains 12 residues. Germline CDR1 and CDR2: GTSNPN and SVGIG (reference sequence).

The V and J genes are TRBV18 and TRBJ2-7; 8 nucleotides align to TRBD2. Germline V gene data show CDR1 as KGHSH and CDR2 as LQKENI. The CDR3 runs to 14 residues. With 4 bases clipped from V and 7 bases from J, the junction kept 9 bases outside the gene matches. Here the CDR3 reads CASSRSRREEEQYF. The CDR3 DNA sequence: TGTGCCAGCTCACGGAGTAGGCGGGAGGAGGAGCAGTACTTC. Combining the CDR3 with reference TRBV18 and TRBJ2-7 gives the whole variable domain NAGVMQNPRHLVRRRGQEARLRCSPMKGHSHVYWYRQLPEEGLKFMVYLQKENIIDESGMPKERFSAEFPKEGPSILRIQQVVRGDSAAYFCASSRSRREEEQYFGPGTRLTVT.

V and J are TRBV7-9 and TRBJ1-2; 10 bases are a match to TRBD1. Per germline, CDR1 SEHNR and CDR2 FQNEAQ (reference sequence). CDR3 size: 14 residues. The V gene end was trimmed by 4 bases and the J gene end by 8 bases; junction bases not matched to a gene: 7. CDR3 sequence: CASSSPGQGFGYTF. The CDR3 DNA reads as TGTGCCAGCAGCTCACCGGGACAGGGGTTCGGCTACACCTTC.

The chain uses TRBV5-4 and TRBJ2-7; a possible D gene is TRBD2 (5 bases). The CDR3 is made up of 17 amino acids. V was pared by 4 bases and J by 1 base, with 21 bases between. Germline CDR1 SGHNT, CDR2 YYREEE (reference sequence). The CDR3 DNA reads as TGTGCCAGCAGCCCCATTAGTAGTGGGAGTGGGTCCTACGAGCAGTACTTC. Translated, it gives CASSPISSGSGSYEQYF.

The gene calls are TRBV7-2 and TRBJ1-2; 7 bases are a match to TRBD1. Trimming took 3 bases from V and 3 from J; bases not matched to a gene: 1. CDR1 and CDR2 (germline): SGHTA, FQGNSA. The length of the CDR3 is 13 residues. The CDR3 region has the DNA TGTGCCAGCAGCTTTGGACAGGACTATGGCTACACCTTC. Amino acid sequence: CASSFGQDYGYTF.

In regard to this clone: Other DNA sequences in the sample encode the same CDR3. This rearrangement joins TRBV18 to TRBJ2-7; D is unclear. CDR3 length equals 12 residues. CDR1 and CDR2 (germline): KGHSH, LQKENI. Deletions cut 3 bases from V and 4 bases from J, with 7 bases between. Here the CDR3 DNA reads TGTGCCAGCTCACCCACCAGTTACGAGCAGTACTTC. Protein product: CASSPTSYEQYF. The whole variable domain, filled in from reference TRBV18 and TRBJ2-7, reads NAGVMQNPRHLVRRRGQEARLRCSPMKGHSHVYWYRQLPEEGLKFMVYLQKENIIDESGMPKERFSAEFPKEGPSILRIQQVVRGDSAAYFCASSPTSYEQYFGPGTRLTVT.

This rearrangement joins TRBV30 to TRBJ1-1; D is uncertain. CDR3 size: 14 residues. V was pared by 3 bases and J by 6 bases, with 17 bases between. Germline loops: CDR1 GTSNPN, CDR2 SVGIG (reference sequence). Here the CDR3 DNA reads TGTGCCTGGAGCTCCGGTCTCAAGAAGCCTGAAGCTTTCTTT. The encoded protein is CAWSSGLKKPEAFF.

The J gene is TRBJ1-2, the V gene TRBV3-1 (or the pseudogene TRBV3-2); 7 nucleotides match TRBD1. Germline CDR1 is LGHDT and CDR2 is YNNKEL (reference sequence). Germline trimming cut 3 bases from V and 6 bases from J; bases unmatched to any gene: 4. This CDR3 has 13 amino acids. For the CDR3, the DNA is TGTGCCAGCAGCCAGCAAGGGGGCCATGGCTACACCTTC. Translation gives CASSQQGGHGYTF.

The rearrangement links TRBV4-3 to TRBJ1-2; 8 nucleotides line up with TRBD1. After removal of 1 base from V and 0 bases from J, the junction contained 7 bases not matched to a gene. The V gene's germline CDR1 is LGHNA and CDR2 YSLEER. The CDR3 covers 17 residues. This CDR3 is CASSQAWGTGSNYGYTF. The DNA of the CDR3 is TGCGCCAGCAGCCAAGCCTGGGGGACAGGATCTAACTATGGCTACACCTTC.

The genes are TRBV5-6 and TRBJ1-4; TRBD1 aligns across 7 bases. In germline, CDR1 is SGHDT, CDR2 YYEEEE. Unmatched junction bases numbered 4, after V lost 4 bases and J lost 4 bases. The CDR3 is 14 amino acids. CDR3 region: CASSLRGINEKLFF. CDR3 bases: TGTGCCAGCAGCCTCAGGGGGATTAATGAAAAACTGTTTTTT.

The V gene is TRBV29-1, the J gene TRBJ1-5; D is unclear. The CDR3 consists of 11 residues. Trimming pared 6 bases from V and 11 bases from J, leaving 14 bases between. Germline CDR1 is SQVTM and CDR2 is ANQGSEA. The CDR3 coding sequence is TGCAGCGTCGCCGATTCCTCGGCCCAGCATTTT. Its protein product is CSVADSSAQHF.

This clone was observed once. For the CDR3, the DNA is TGTGCCAGCAGCAAATGGCCCTTATTGGCGGGACCCCACAATCAGCCCCAGCATTTT. Translation: CASSKWPLLAGPHNQPQHF. V gene TRBV21-1 combines with J gene TRBJ1-5. TRBV21-1 is marked as a pseudogene. This CDR3 is 19 amino acids long.